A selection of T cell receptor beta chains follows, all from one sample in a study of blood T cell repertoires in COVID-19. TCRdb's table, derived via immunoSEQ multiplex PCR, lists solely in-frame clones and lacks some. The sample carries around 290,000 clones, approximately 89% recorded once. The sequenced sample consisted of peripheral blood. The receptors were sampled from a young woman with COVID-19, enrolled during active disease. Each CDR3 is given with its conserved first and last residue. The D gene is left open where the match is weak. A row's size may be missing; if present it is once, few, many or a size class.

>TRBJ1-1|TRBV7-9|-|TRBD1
CASKRDRGQAFF
TGTGCCAGCAAAAGAGACAGGGGGCAAGCTTTCTTT
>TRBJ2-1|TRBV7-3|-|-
CASSLDAGRENNEQFF
TGTGCCAGCAGCTTAGATGCCGGGCGGGAAAACAATGAGCAGTTCTTC
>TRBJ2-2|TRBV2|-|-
CASSEDSRPGELFF
TGTGCCAGCAGTGAAGACAGCCGACCCGGGGAGCTGTTTTTT
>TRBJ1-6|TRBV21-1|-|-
CASSKGEVRSSPLHF
TGTGCCAGCAGCAAAGGGGAGGTACGATCTTCACCCCTCCACTTT
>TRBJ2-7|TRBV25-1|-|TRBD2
CASSTASGSYEQYF
TGTGCCAGCAGTACTGCTAGCGGCTCCTACGAGCAGTACTTC
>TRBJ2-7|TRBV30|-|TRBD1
CAWDRVPYEQYF
TGTGCCTGGGACAGGGTCCCCTACGAGCAGTACTTC
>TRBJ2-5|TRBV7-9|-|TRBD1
CASSLVQGIETQYF
TGTGCCAGCAGCTTAGTACAGGGGATCGAGACCCAGTACTTC
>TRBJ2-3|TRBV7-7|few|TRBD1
CASISGTGGEDTQYF
TGTGCCAGCATCTCCGGGACAGGGGGCGAGGATACGCAGTATTTT
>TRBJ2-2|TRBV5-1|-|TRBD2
CASNLAGGPGTGELFF
TGCGCCAGCAACCTAGCGGGAGGGCCGGGCACCGGGGAGCTGTTTTTT
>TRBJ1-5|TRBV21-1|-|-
CASSKHPGEDSNQPQHF
TGTGCCAGCAGCAAGCATCCCGGGGAGGATAGCAATCAGCCCCAGCATTTT
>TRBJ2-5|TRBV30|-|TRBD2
CAWTSGLQETQYF
TGTGCCTGGACTAGCGGGTTACAAGAGACCCAGTACTTC
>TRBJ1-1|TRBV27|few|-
CASSFREVNTEAFF
TGTGCCAGCAGTTTCCGGGAGGTGAACACTGAAGCTTTCTTT
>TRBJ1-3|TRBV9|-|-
CASSVERGGGPGNTIYF
TGTGCCAGCAGCGTAGAAAGGGGTGGTGGACCTGGAAACACCATATATTTT
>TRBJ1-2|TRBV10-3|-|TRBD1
CAISESMQGANGYTF
TGTGCCATCAGTGAGTCGATGCAGGGGGCGAATGGCTACACCTTC
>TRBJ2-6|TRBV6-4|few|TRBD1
CASSTGGSGANVLTF
TGTGCCAGCAGCACAGGGGGCTCTGGGGCCAACGTCCTGACTTTC
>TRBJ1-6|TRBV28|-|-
CASSPLSNSPLHF
TGTGCCAGCAGTCCGCTATCTAATTCACCCCTCCACTTT
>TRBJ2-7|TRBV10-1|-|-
CASSESVGTSRNEQYF
TGCGCCAGCAGTGAGTCTGTTGGAACTAGTAGAAACGAGCAGTACTTC
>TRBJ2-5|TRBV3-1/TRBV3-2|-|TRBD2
CASSQPGLAEGVQETQYF
TGTGCCAGCAGCCAACCCGGACTAGCGGAGGGGGTCCAAGAGACCCAGTACTTC
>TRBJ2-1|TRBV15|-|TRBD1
CATTSDRGSYNEQFF
TGTGCCACCACTTCTGACAGGGGCTCCTACAATGAGCAGTTCTTC
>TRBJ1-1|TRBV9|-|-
CASSALTGWTTEAFF
TGTGCCAGCAGCGCACTAACAGGGTGGACCACTGAAGCTTTCTTT
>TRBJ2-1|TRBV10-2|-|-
CASRPVLQVPSSYNEQFF
TGCGCCAGCAGACCCGTTTTGCAGGTTCCGAGCTCCTACAATGAGCAGTTCTTC
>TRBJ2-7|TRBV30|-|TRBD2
CAWKRGGSFYEQYF
TGTGCCTGGAAAAGAGGCGGGAGCTTTTACGAGCAGTACTTC
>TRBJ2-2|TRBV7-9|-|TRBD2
CASSRLAGGHDGELFF
TGTGCCAGCAGCCGACTAGCGGGAGGGCATGACGGGGAGCTGTTTTTT
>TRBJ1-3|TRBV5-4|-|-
CASSSQVRGSGNTIYF
TGTGCCAGCAGTTCACAAGTACGGGGCTCTGGAAACACCATATATTTT
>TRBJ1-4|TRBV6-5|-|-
CASSRGSSEKLFF
TGTGCCAGCAGTCGGGGTTCTAGTGAAAAACTGTTTTTT
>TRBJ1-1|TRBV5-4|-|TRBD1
CASSMPGGPFRNTEAFF
TGTGCCAGCAGCATGCCAGGGGGCCCGTTTCGAAACACTGAAGCTTTCTTT
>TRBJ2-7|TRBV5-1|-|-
CASSLGTGSSYEQYF
TGCGCCAGCAGCTTGGGGACGGGAAGCTCCTACGAGCAGTACTTC
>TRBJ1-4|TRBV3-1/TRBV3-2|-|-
CASSQDQGINEKLFF
TGTGCCAGCAGCCAAGACCAGGGTATTAATGAAAAACTGTTTTTT
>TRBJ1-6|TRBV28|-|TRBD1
CASSLLDRDGSPLHF
TGTGCCAGCAGTTTACTGGACAGGGACGGTTCACCCCTCCACTTT
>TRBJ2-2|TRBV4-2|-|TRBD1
CASSQEDRGRTGELFF
TGTGCCAGCAGCCAAGAAGACAGGGGGCGGACCGGGGAGCTGTTTTTT
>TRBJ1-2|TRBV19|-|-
CASSIRRGGYTF
TGTGCCAGTAGTATTCGTAGAGGCGGCTACACCTTC
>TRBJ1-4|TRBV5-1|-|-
CASSLDHAESNEKLFF
TGCGCCAGCAGCTTGGATCACGCAGAATCTAATGAAAAACTGTTTTTT
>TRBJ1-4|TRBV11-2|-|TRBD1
CASSPGASRGRANEKLFF
TGTGCCAGCAGCCCAGGGGCAAGCAGGGGGCGAGCTAATGAAAAACTGTTTTTT
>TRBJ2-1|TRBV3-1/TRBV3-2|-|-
CASSQGYGGAYNEQFF
TGTGCCAGCAGCCAAGGATACGGAGGGGCCTACAATGAGCAGTTCTTC
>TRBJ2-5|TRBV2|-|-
CASSETLQETQYF
TGTGCCAGCAGTGAGACTCTTCAAGAGACCCAGTACTTC
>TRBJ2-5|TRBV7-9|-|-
CASSRPVLTGETQYF
TGTGCCAGCAGCCGCCCAGTCCTCACGGGAGAGACCCAGTACTTC
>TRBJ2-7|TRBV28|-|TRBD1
CASSFLQGANEQYF
TGTGCCAGCAGTTTTTTACAGGGGGCCAACGAGCAGTACTTC
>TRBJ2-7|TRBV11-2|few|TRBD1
CASSPDRDRGYEQYF
TGTGCCAGCAGCCCCGACCGGGACAGGGGCTACGAGCAGTACTTC
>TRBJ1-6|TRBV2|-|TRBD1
CASSEGQGARSPLHF
TGTGCCAGCAGTGAGGGACAGGGGGCAAGGTCACCCCTCCACTTT
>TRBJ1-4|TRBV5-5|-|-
CASSWRGVEKLFF
TGTGCCAGCAGCTGGCGGGGGGTCGAAAAACTGTTTTTT
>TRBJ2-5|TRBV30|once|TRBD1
CAWTGTGGHQETQYF
TGTGCCTGGACGGGGACAGGGGGCCACCAAGAGACCCAGTACTTC
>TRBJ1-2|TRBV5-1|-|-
CASSPERGLYGYTF
TGCGCCAGCAGCCCCGAGCGGGGGCTGTATGGCTACACCTTC
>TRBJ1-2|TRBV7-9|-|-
CASSWGEQGGYTF
TGTGCCAGCAGCTGGGGGGAACAAGGGGGCTACACCTTC
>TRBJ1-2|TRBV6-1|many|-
CASSEPGQVLRGYTF
TGTGCCAGCAGTGAACCAGGGCAGGTGCTAAGGGGCTACACCTTC
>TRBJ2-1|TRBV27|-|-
CASGRGNEQFF
TGTGCCAGCGGCCGGGGTAATGAGCAGTTCTTC